The clone carrying this T cell receptor (beta chain) has just one count. From germline, CDR1 is ENHRY and CDR2 SYGVKD. V was clipped by 10 bases and J by 1 base, with 9 bases between them. The CDR3 runs 12 residues. The sample comes from a study of cytomegalovirus exposure and HLA in healthy donors. The PCR made use of 60 Vbeta and 13 Jbeta primers. Profiling relied on immunoSEQ multiplex PCR, and the TCRdb table lists in-frame clones only, not all of them. The sample holds roughly 100,000 clones, 60% to 80% seen once. The receptor was derived from a male donor in good health and CMV-seropositive. The J gene is TRBJ2-3, the V gene TRBV10-3, with unresolved D. Source material: PBMCs. Written as DNA, the CDR3 is TGTGCCACCCAGAAAGGCACAGATACGCAGTATTTT. It yields the protein CATQKGTDTQYF.